This T cell receptor (beta chain) was sequenced in a study of molecular identifiers for immune sequencing clone quantification. Germline V CDR1 and CDR2: SGHTA, FQGNSA. Trimming shortened V by 5 bases and J by 1 base, and 14 bases separated the two germline ends. The CDR3 length is 15 residues. Ten or more counts support this clonotype. TCRdb reprocessed the PCR reads with MiXCR, giving one entry per CDR3 protein. Of about 640,000 distinct CDR3 sequences listed, approximately 20% were seen once; the top ten hold around 0.86%. V usage is TRBV7-2 and J usage is TRBJ1-1; weak D call: TRBD1 (6 bases). The receptor comes from a human donor in good health. Some libraries in this study had Jurkat cell RNA spiked in. Sequenced: naive CD8+ T cells from blood, with Jurkat cell RNA spiked in. The subset denotes: FACS-sorted CD8+CD4-CCR7+CD45RA+ naive T cells. CDR3 in DNA: TGTGCCAGCAGCAATTCAGGGGAATGGAACACTGAAGCTTTCTTT. Protein product: CASSNSGEWNTEAFF.